What follows are 2 T cell receptor beta chains derived from one specimen sequenced in a study of T cell repertoires in cytomegalovirus infection. No antigens are known for them. TCRdb reanalysed the reads using MiXCR and keeps one entry per CDR3 protein. Counted here are some 200,000 distinct CDR3 sequences, approximately 38% occurring once; the ten biggest clones make up approximately 59%. Specimen: CD8+ T cells from cultured PBMCs, collected from culture after CMV antigen stimulation. These receptors all come from a human donor in good health (CMV status not recorded). Some clones in this sample may be carry-over from other donors' samples.

This clonotype appeared a few times. The genes are TRBV7-9 and TRBJ1-5; 7 positions agree with TRBD1. Germline lookup yields CDR1 SEHNR and CDR2 FQNEAQ (reference sequence). CDR3 length: 16 amino acids. The V segment lost 5 bases and the J segment 4 bases; nucleotides outside the gene matches: 11. CDR3 amino acids: CASSGEAGGPNQPQHF. CDR3 bases: TGTGCCAGCAGCGGTGAAGCAGGGGGACCTAATCAGCCCCAGCATTTT.

The chain links TRBV7-2 to TRBJ1-2; 7 positions match TRBD1. Germline V gives CDR1 SGHTA, CDR2 FQGNSA. This CDR3 has 17 residues. V lost 5 bases to trimming and J lost 1 base; unmatched junction nucleotides: 13. The CDR3 loop reads CASSLRTGDLINYGYTF. The CDR3 DNA is TGTGCCAGCAGCCTAAGGACAGGTGACCTTATTAACTATGGCTACACCTTC.